This T cell receptor beta chain was documented in a study of T cell responses to AZD1222 COVID-19 vaccine. Whole-study findings and limits: It was only after the peak T cell response that any repertoires were sampled. Unmutated regions of variants are reportedly targeted by nearly half of spike-specific TCRs. Donors were mostly white British, more females; clonal diversity possibly underestimated. Baseline serostatus was positive in only a handful of AZD1222 recipients.

Only in-frame clones appear in the TCRdb table, and some are missing; sequencing was by immunoSEQ multiplex PCR. The sample carries about 29,000 clones, nearly 95% recorded once. As to this clone: The antigen is unknown.

Trimming stripped 5 bases from V and 1 base from J, with 8 bases between. Germline V gene sequence: CDR1 SGHTA, CDR2 FQGNSA. This CDR3 comprises 13 residues. The sequences come from peripheral blood, collected on day 0 of AZD1222 vaccination. The receptor was isolated from an adult in good health. The V and J genes are TRBV7-2 and TRBJ1-1, with D unresolved. CDR3 coding DNA: TGTGCCAGCAGCCTTCAGAGGAACACTGAAGCTTTCTTT. Translated, it gives CASSLQRNTEAFF. The full variable domain, completed using reference TRBV7-2 and TRBJ1-1, is GAGVSQSPSNKVTEKGKDVELRCDPISGHTALYWYRQSLGQGLEFLIYFQGNSAPDKSGLPSDRFSAERTGGSVSTLTIQRTQQEDSAVYLCASSLQRNTEAFFGQGTRLTVV.